These T cell receptor beta chains were read from a single sample in a study of T-cell reconstitution after alpha-beta-depleted transplantation in children. Using its own MiXCR run on the PCR reads, TCRdb lists one record per CDR3 protein. The sample has 240,000 or so distinct CDR3 sequences, around 12% seen once. Sequenced here: PBMCs from the stem cell graft donor, sampled from the stem cell graft. The receptors here all came from a human donor who donated a stem cell graft to a child with acute lymphoblastic leukemia. Both conserved end residues are part of each CDR3. The order of the fields is V gene, J gene, D gene, clone size, CDR3 protein, CDR3 DNA. A D gene is named only where the DNA matches it firmly. Expanded clones are given a class, and other clones once, few, many or no size at all.

>TRBV7-2|TRBJ1-1|.|.
CASSYSLTQNTESFF
TGTGCCAGCAGCTACAGTCTTACCCAGAACACTGAATCTTTCTTT
>TRBV28|TRBJ1-6|TRBD1|few
CASSPTGVNSPLHF
TGTGCCAGCAGTCCCACAGGGGTTAATTCACCCCTCCACTTT
>TRBV7-9|TRBJ1-1|.|many
CASSLAVGRRNTEAFF
TGTGCCAGCAGCTTAGCCGTGGGCCGTCGGAACACTGAAGCTTTCTTT
>TRBV27|TRBJ1-6|.|many
CASSPPERGLNSPLHF
TGTGCCAGCAGTCCCCCGGAAAGAGGGCTAAATTCACCCCTCCACTTT
>TRBV20-1|TRBJ2-1|TRBD2|.
CSAGSGGQLRVPFF
TGCAGTGCCGGAAGCGGGGGCCAACTTCGGGTTCCGTTCTTC
>TRBV20-1|TRBJ2-1|.|many
CSARGTGYLDEQFF
TGCAGTGCTAGGGGCACAGGGTATCTCGATGAGCAGTTCTTC
>TRBV6-1|TRBJ1-3|.|few
CASSERIRTVSGNTIYF
TGTGCCAGCAGTGAAAGAATAAGGACAGTCTCTGGAAACACCATATATTTT
>TRBV7-9|TRBJ2-7|.|many
CASSSDSFGEQYF
TGTGCCAGCAGCTCCGACTCCTTCGGCGAGCAGTACTTC
>TRBV7-2|TRBJ2-5|TRBD1|many
CASSFRTGLAQETQYF
TGTGCCAGCAGCTTCAGGACAGGTCTGGCCCAAGAGACCCAGTACTTC
>TRBV12-3/TRBV12-4|TRBJ2-5|.|.
CASSGLEPQYF
TGTGCCAGCAGCGGCCTCGAGCCCCAGTACTTC
>TRBV27|TRBJ1-2|TRBD1|many
CASSSGTGNYGYTF
TGTGCCAGCAGTTCGGGGACAGGGAACTATGGCTACACCTTC
>TRBV28|TRBJ2-2|.|many
CASRRNTGELFF
TGTGCCAGCAGAAGGAACACCGGGGAGCTGTTTTTT
>TRBV12-3/TRBV12-4|TRBJ1-4|.|many
CASSLNDEGEKLFF
TGTGCCAGCAGTTTAAATGACGAGGGAGAAAAACTGTTTTTT
>TRBV7-3|TRBJ1-1|.|many
CASSLTGEVNTEAFF
TGTGCCAGCAGCTTAACAGGGGAGGTGAACACTGAAGCTTTCTTT
>TRBV6-6|TRBJ2-5|.|many
CASSRTEGETQYF
TGTGCCAGCAGCCGAACTGAGGGAGAGACCCAGTACTTC
>TRBV2|TRBJ2-6|.|.
CASSEWGGTALSSGANVLTF
TGTGCCAGCAGTGAATGGGGCGGGACAGCCCTAAGCTCTGGGGCCAACGTCCTGACTTTC
>TRBV7-9|TRBJ2-5|TRBD1|many
CASSHLRRQGAEETQYF
TGTGCCAGCAGCCACTTAAGAAGACAGGGGGCGGAAGAGACCCAGTACTTC
>TRBV7-9|TRBJ1-2|.|many
CASSLAGDRFSYGYTF
TGTGCCAGCAGCTTAGCGGGAGACAGGTTCAGCTATGGCTACACCTTC
>TRBV18|TRBJ2-1|.|many
CASSPEAPVGEQFF
TGTGCCAGCTCACCAGAAGCCCCGGTTGGTGAGCAGTTCTTC
>TRBV20-1|TRBJ1-5|.|many
CSATQGQPQHF
TGCAGTGCTACTCAGGGGCAGCCCCAGCATTTT
>TRBV9|TRBJ2-3|TRBD2|.
CASSVEGTLAGEDTQYF
TGTGCCAGCAGCGTAGAGGGGACCCTAGCGGGGGAAGATACGCAGTATTTT
>TRBV5-1|TRBJ2-7|TRBD1|many
CASSSSTGIGQYF
TGCGCCAGCAGCTCGTCGACAGGGATCGGGCAGTACTTC
>TRBV7-2|TRBJ2-5|.|.
CASSLATRDPQYF
TGTGCCAGCAGCTTAGCAACCCGGGACCCCCAGTACTTC
>TRBV12-3/TRBV12-4|TRBJ2-1|.|many
CASSRLGNEQFF
TGTGCCAGCAGTCGTCTGGGGAATGAGCAGTTCTTC
>TRBV12-3/TRBV12-4|TRBJ1-1|.|many
CASSLGQGSTEAFF
TGTGCCAGCAGTTTAGGGCAGGGAAGCACTGAAGCTTTCTTT
>TRBV9|TRBJ1-1|TRBD1|.
CASSPRQGAGTEAFF
TGTGCCAGCAGCCCGAGACAGGGGGCCGGCACTGAAGCTTTCTTT
>TRBV4-2|TRBJ2-7|.|once
CASSQDITGYYEQYF
TGTGCCAGCAGCCAAGATATCACAGGATACTACGAGCAGTACTTC
>TRBV30|TRBJ1-5|TRBD1|.
CAWSAKHRGRSNQPQHF
TGTGCCTGGAGCGCCAAACACAGGGGGCGAAGTAATCAGCCCCAGCATTTT
>TRBV7-8|TRBJ1-4|.|.
CASSLGGVRNEKLFF
TGTGCCAGCAGCTTAGGAGGGGTCCGGAATGAAAAACTGTTTTTT
>TRBV29-1|TRBJ2-7|TRBD2|.
CSVGGGSGRVPYEQYF
TGCAGCGTTGGCGGGGGTAGCGGGAGGGTCCCCTACGAGCAGTACTTC
>TRBV6-1|TRBJ1-1|.|many
CASTESLNTEAFF
TGTGCCAGCACCGAAAGCCTCAACACTGAAGCTTTCTTT
>TRBV5-1|TRBJ1-6|.|.
CASSWAWGGNSPLHF
TGCGCCAGCAGCTGGGCGTGGGGGGGAAATTCACCCCTCCACTTT
>TRBV15|TRBJ2-2|.|many
CATSRDRVTGELFF
TGTGCCACCAGCAGAGACAGGGTCACCGGGGAGCTGTTTTTT
>TRBV7-2|TRBJ2-2|.|many
CASSRTGIGTGELFF
TGTGCCAGCAGCCGAACAGGGATTGGTACCGGGGAGCTGTTTTTT
>TRBV24-1|TRBJ2-3|TRBD1|many
CATSDETGGTQYF
TGTGCCACCAGTGACGAGACAGGGGGTACGCAGTATTTT
>TRBV5-4|TRBJ1-6|TRBD1|.
CASQNRGAVSPLHF
TGTGCCAGCCAAAACAGGGGGGCGGTTTCACCCCTCCACTTT
>TRBV15|TRBJ1-6|.|once
CATSRDPTSNSPLHF
TGTGCCACCAGCAGAGATCCCACATCTAATTCACCCCTCCACTTT
>TRBV29-1|TRBJ2-1|.|many
CSVEDPLELSYNEQFF
TGCAGCGTTGAAGATCCTCTAGAACTGTCCTACAATGAGCAGTTCTTC
>TRBV20-1|TRBJ1-1|.|many
CSARGSGSGPEAFF
TGCAGTGCTAGAGGCTCGGGGAGTGGCCCTGAAGCTTTCTTT
>TRBV7-2|TRBJ1-6|.|many
CASSLSLQDTSYNSPLHF
TGTGCCAGCAGCTTATCCTTACAGGATACCTCCTATAATTCACCCCTCCACTTT
>TRBV27|TRBJ1-3|.|many
CASSSLSRADSGNTIYF
TGTGCCAGCAGTTCCCTCTCCAGGGCCGACTCTGGAAACACCATATATTTT
>TRBV5-1|TRBJ1-1|.|many
CASSFSGMNTEAFF
TGCGCCAGCAGCTTTTCCGGAATGAACACTGAAGCTTTCTTT
>TRBV4-3|TRBJ2-7|.|many
CASSQGVIGSNDEQYF
TGCGCCAGCAGCCAAGGAGTTATCGGCTCAAATGACGAGCAGTACTTC
>TRBV7-9|TRBJ2-7|TRBD2|many
CASSLARTSGTNEQYF
TGTGCCAGCAGCTTAGCCAGGACTAGCGGGACGAACGAGCAGTACTTC
>TRBV5-1|TRBJ2-1|TRBD1|many
CASTTRTGYNEQFF
TGCGCCAGTACGACGAGGACAGGCTACAATGAGCAGTTCTTC
>TRBV12-3/TRBV12-4|TRBJ2-1|.|many
CAVPGGGYNEQFF
TGTGCCGTTCCAGGAGGGGGATACAATGAGCAGTTCTTC